A selection of T cell receptor beta chains follows, all from one sample in a study of blood T cell repertoires in COVID-19. Profiling relied on immunoSEQ multiplex PCR, and the TCRdb table lists in-frame clones only, not all of them. The sample comprises about 49,000 clones, 81% of which are singletons, and around 24% rests with the top ten. The material sequenced was peripheral blood. All receptors derive from an elderly woman with COVID-19, enrolled during active disease. The CDR3 runs from the conserved cysteine through the conserved F or W. A D gene is named only where the DNA matches it firmly. Clone size, where shown, is once, few, many, or a class for clones that have expanded.

v_gene: TRBV12-3/TRBV12-4
j_gene: TRBJ1-5
abundance: -
d_gene: -
CDR3nt: TGTGCCAGCAGTCAAACAGCCAATCAGCCCCAGCATTTT
CDR3aa: CASSQTANQPQHF

v_gene: TRBV5-4
j_gene: TRBJ2-2
abundance: -
d_gene: -
CDR3nt: TGTGCCAGCAGCTGGGGCGCCGGGGAGCTGTTTTTT
CDR3aa: CASSWGAGELFF

v_gene: TRBV5-5
j_gene: TRBJ1-5
abundance: -
d_gene: -
CDR3nt: TGTGCCAGCAGCTTATTAACAGGGAATCAGCCCCAGCATTTT
CDR3aa: CASSLLTGNQPQHF

v_gene: TRBV6-2/TRBV6-3
j_gene: TRBJ1-2
abundance: -
d_gene: -
CDR3nt: TGTGCCAGCAGTTACCCTACCGACAGTAACTATGGCTACACCTTC
CDR3aa: CASSYPTDSNYGYTF

v_gene: TRBV7-3
j_gene: TRBJ2-3
abundance: -
d_gene: -
CDR3nt: TGTGCCAGCAGCTTAATTGGCTCGCATACGCAGTATTTT
CDR3aa: CASSLIGSHTQYF

v_gene: TRBV30
j_gene: TRBJ2-7
abundance: -
d_gene: TRBD2
CDR3nt: TGTGCCTGGAGCGTGCGAGGGGGGACTAGGCACGAGCAGTACTTC
CDR3aa: CAWSVRGGTRHEQYF

v_gene: TRBV12-5
j_gene: TRBJ2-7
abundance: -
d_gene: -
CDR3nt: TGTGCTAGTGGTTTGGACTTGGGGGCCAGCTCCTACGAGCAGTACTTC
CDR3aa: CASGLDLGASSYEQYF

v_gene: TRBV3-1/TRBV3-2
j_gene: TRBJ1-2
abundance: -
d_gene: TRBD1
CDR3nt: TGTGCCAGCAGCTCCCGGGACAGTCATGGCTACACCTTC
CDR3aa: CASSSRDSHGYTF

v_gene: TRBV18
j_gene: TRBJ1-1
abundance: -
d_gene: -
CDR3nt: TGTGCCAGCTCACCCCCGAACAGGGTGCGGAACACTGAAGCTTTCTTT
CDR3aa: CASSPPNRVRNTEAFF

v_gene: TRBV6-5
j_gene: TRBJ1-1
abundance: -
d_gene: -
CDR3nt: TGTGCCAGCAAACTACAGGGCATGAACACTGAAGCTTTCTTT
CDR3aa: CASKLQGMNTEAFF

v_gene: TRBV30
j_gene: TRBJ1-5
abundance: -
d_gene: TRBD1
CDR3nt: TGTGCCTGGAGTACCCGACAGGGCTATCAGCCCCAGCATTTT
CDR3aa: CAWSTRQGYQPQHF

v_gene: TRBV28
j_gene: TRBJ1-1
abundance: -
d_gene: -
CDR3nt: TGTGCCAGCAGACCGGGGGGGGCTTTCACTGAAGCTTTCTTT
CDR3aa: CASRPGGAFTEAFF

v_gene: TRBV3-1/TRBV3-2
j_gene: TRBJ2-2
abundance: -
d_gene: TRBD2
CDR3nt: TGTGCCAGCAGCCTCGGGACTACGACCACCGGGGAGCTGTTTTTT
CDR3aa: CASSLGTTTTGELFF

v_gene: TRBV5-8
j_gene: TRBJ1-6
abundance: -
d_gene: -
CDR3nt: TGTGCCAGCAGATTACAGGGAGATAATTCACCCCTCCACTTT
CDR3aa: CASRLQGDNSPLHF

v_gene: TRBV7-3
j_gene: TRBJ2-3
abundance: -
d_gene: TRBD1
CDR3nt: TGTGCCAGCAGCTTAACGGGACAGGGAGTGACCACAGATACGCAGTATTTT
CDR3aa: CASSLTGQGVTTDTQYF

v_gene: TRBV6-5
j_gene: TRBJ2-2
abundance: -
d_gene: -
CDR3nt: TGTGCCAGCAGAACCCAGGGGACCGGGGAGCTGTTTTTT
CDR3aa: CASRTQGTGELFF

v_gene: TRBV15
j_gene: TRBJ2-2
abundance: -
d_gene: TRBD2
CDR3nt: TGTGCCACCAGCACTATCGGACCGGGACTAGCTGTCACCGGGGAGCTGTTTTTT
CDR3aa: CATSTIGPGLAVTGELFF

v_gene: TRBV7-3
j_gene: TRBJ2-1
abundance: -
d_gene: TRBD2
CDR3nt: TGTGCCAGCAGCTTGACTAGCGGATACAATGAGCAGTTCTTC
CDR3aa: CASSLTSGYNEQFF

v_gene: TRBV6-5
j_gene: TRBJ1-4
abundance: -
d_gene: -
CDR3nt: TGTGCCAGCAGCCGAAACAGGGCAACTAATGAAAAACTGTTTTTT
CDR3aa: CASSRNRATNEKLFF

v_gene: TRBV6-5
j_gene: TRBJ2-2
abundance: few
d_gene: -
CDR3nt: TGTGCCAGCAGTTACTCTTATCTAGGCAACACCGGGGAGCTGTTTTTT
CDR3aa: CASSYSYLGNTGELFF

v_gene: TRBV28
j_gene: TRBJ1-2
abundance: -
d_gene: TRBD1
CDR3nt: TGTGCCAGCAGAGGACAGGTTAACTATGGCTACACCTTC
CDR3aa: CASRGQVNYGYTF

v_gene: TRBV6-5
j_gene: TRBJ2-3
abundance: -
d_gene: TRBD2
CDR3nt: TGTGCCACCAGGACTAGCGGGTCAGATACGCAGTATTTT
CDR3aa: CATRTSGSDTQYF

v_gene: TRBV19
j_gene: TRBJ2-5
abundance: -
d_gene: TRBD2
CDR3nt: TGTGCCAGTAGTACAGGACTAGCGGGAAAAGAGACCCAGTACTTC
CDR3aa: CASSTGLAGKETQYF

v_gene: TRBV10-3
j_gene: TRBJ2-7
abundance: -
d_gene: -
CDR3nt: TGTGCCATCAGTGGGGAGGGGGCCTACGAGCAGTACTTC
CDR3aa: CAISGEGAYEQYF

v_gene: TRBV28
j_gene: TRBJ2-4
abundance: -
d_gene: TRBD1
CDR3nt: TGTGCCAGCGGCTGGACAGGGTTGATTCAGTACTTC
CDR3aa: CASGWTGLIQYF

v_gene: TRBV7-7
j_gene: TRBJ2-7
abundance: -
d_gene: TRBD1
CDR3nt: TGTGCTAGCAGCTCCGGGACAGGATACGAGCAGTACTTC
CDR3aa: CASSSGTGYEQYF

v_gene: TRBV9
j_gene: TRBJ2-1
abundance: -
d_gene: TRBD2
CDR3nt: TGTGCCAGCAGCGTCACTAGCGGGAGCCTCAATGAGCAGTTCTTC
CDR3aa: CASSVTSGSLNEQFF

v_gene: TRBV2
j_gene: TRBJ2-2
abundance: -
d_gene: TRBD1
CDR3nt: TGTGCCAGCACTGGGACAGGCACGAACACCGGGGAGCTGTTTTTT
CDR3aa: CASTGTGTNTGELFF

v_gene: TRBV3-1/TRBV3-2
j_gene: TRBJ1-6
abundance: -
d_gene: -
CDR3nt: TGTGCCAGCAGCCAAGTCGACATAATTAATTCACCCCTCCACTTT
CDR3aa: CASSQVDIINSPLHF

v_gene: TRBV7-9
j_gene: TRBJ2-2
abundance: -
d_gene: TRBD1
CDR3nt: TGTGCCAGCAGCCCTAAGATTAGGACAGGGAACACCGGGGAGCTGTTTTTT
CDR3aa: CASSPKIRTGNTGELFF

v_gene: TRBV10-3
j_gene: TRBJ2-1
abundance: -
d_gene: TRBD2
CDR3nt: TGTGCCATCAGTCCCTATACTAGCGGCGGCGACAATGAGCAGTTCTTC
CDR3aa: CAISPYTSGGDNEQFF

v_gene: TRBV25-1
j_gene: TRBJ2-7
abundance: -
d_gene: TRBD2
CDR3nt: TGTGCCAGCAGTAGAGGACTAGCGGGACTCGACGAGCAGTACTTC
CDR3aa: CASSRGLAGLDEQYF

v_gene: TRBV5-6
j_gene: TRBJ1-4
abundance: -
d_gene: TRBD1
CDR3nt: TGTGCCAGCAGCTTGCGGACAGGGGAGGGTGAAAAACTGTTTTTT
CDR3aa: CASSLRTGEGEKLFF

v_gene: TRBV2
j_gene: TRBJ2-7
abundance: -
d_gene: -
CDR3nt: TGTGCCAGCAGTCTGACAGGAGTAGGCTACGAGCAGTACTTC
CDR3aa: CASSLTGVGYEQYF

v_gene: TRBV19
j_gene: TRBJ1-5
abundance: -
d_gene: TRBD1
CDR3nt: TGTGCCAGTAGTCCCTCAGGGGGAGGAAGTCGCAATCAGCCCCAGCATTTT
CDR3aa: CASSPSGGGSRNQPQHF

v_gene: TRBV6-2/TRBV6-3
j_gene: TRBJ2-2
abundance: -
d_gene: TRBD2
CDR3nt: TGTGCCAGCAGTTCAAAAGGTCGTGCGGGAGGCACCGGGGAGCTGTTTTTT
CDR3aa: CASSSKGRAGGTGELFF

v_gene: TRBV7-9
j_gene: TRBJ1-5
abundance: -
d_gene: TRBD1
CDR3nt: TGTGCCAGCAGTCAGGGGGTCGATCAGCCCCAGCATTTT
CDR3aa: CASSQGVDQPQHF

v_gene: TRBV7-3
j_gene: TRBJ1-1
abundance: -
d_gene: -
CDR3nt: TGTGCCAGCAGCCCGATGCAGGGCAAAGTAGCTTTCTTT
CDR3aa: CASSPMQGKVAFF

v_gene: TRBV27
j_gene: TRBJ2-7
abundance: -
d_gene: -
CDR3nt: TGTGCCAGCAGTGCGACAGGTGGGCGATACGAGCAGTACTTC
CDR3aa: CASSATGGRYEQYF

v_gene: TRBV18
j_gene: TRBJ2-5
abundance: once
d_gene: -
CDR3nt: TGTGCCAGCTCACGCGGCCAGGGTCCGGAGACCCAGTACTTC
CDR3aa: CASSRGQGPETQYF

v_gene: TRBV6-2/TRBV6-3
j_gene: TRBJ2-1
abundance: -
d_gene: TRBD2
CDR3nt: TGTGCCAGCAGTTATTACGCGGGAGTAACCTACAATGAGCAGTTCTTC
CDR3aa: CASSYYAGVTYNEQFF